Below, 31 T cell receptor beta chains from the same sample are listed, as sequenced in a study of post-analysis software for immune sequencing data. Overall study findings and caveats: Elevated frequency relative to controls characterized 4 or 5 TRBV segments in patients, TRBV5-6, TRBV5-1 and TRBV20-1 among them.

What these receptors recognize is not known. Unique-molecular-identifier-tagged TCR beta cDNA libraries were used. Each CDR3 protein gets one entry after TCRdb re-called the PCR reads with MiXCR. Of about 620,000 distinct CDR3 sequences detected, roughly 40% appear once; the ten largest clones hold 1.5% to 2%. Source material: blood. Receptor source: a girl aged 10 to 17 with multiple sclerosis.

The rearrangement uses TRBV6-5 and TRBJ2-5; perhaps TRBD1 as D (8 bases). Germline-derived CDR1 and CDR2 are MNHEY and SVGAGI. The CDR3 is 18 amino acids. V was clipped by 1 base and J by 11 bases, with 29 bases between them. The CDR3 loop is CASSYYSGQYGTGFAQYF. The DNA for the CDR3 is TGTGCCAGCAGTTACTATAGCGGGCAATACGGGACAGGATTTGCGCAGTACTTC.

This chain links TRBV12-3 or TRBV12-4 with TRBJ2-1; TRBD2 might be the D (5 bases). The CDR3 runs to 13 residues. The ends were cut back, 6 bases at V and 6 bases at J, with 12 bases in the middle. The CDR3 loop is CASRSPAANEQFF. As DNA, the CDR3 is TGTGCCAGCAGATCACCAGCGGCCAATGAGCAGTTCTTC.

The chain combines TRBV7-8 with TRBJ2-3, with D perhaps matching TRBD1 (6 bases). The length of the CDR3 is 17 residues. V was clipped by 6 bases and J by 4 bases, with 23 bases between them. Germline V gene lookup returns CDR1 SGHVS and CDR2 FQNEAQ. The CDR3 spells CASSHNRAGLVADTQYF. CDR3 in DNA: TGTGCCAGCAGTCACAACAGGGCAGGGCTGGTGGCAGATACGCAGTATTTT.

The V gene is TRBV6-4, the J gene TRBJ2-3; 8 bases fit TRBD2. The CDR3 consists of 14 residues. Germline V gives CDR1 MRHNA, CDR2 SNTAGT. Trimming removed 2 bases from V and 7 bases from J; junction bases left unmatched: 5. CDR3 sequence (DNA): TGTGCCAGCAGTGACACTGGCGGGGGGAATACGCAGTATTTT. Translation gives CASSDTGGGNTQYF.

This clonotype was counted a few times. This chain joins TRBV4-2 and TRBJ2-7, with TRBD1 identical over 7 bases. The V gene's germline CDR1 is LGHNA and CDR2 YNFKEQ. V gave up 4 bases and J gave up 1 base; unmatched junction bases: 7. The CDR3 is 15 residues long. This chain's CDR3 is CASSRHTGQSYEQYF. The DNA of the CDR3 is TGTGCCAGCAGCCGACATACGGGACAGTCCTACGAGCAGTACTTC.

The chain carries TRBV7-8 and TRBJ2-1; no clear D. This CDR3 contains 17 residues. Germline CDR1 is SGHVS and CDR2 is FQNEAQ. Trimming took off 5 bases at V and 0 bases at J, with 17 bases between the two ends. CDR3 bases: TGTGCCAGCAGCACCGGGCCGGGCGTCAGCTCCTACAATGAGCAGTTCTTC. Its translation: CASSTGPGVSSYNEQFF.

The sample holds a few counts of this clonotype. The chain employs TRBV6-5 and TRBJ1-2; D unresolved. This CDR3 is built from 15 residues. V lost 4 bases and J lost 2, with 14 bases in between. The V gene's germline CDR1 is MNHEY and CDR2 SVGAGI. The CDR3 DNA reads TGTGCCAGCAGTTCGAGACGAACAGTGAACTATGGCTACACCTTC. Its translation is CASSSRRTVNYGYTF.

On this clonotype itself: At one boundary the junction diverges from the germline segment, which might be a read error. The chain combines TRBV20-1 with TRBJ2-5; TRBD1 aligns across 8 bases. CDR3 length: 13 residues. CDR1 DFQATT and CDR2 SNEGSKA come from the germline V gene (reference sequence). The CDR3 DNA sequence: TGCAGTGCTGACAGGGGCCCGCAAGCGACCCAGTACTTC. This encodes CSADRGPQATQYF.

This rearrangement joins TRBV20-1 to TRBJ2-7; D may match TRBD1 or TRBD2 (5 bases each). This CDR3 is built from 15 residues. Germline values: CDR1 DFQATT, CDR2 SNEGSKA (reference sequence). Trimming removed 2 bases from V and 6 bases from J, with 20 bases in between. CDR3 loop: CSARRRDPRYGEQYF. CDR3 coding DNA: TGCAGTGCTAGACGCCGGGACCCTCGATATGGCGAGCAGTACTTC.

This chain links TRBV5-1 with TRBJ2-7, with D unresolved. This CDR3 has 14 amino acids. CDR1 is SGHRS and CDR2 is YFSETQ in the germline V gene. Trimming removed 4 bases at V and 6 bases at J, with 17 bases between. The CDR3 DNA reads TGCGCCAGCAGCCCCGGCGGCACCCACTGCGAGCAGTACTTC. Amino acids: CASSPGGTHCEQYF.

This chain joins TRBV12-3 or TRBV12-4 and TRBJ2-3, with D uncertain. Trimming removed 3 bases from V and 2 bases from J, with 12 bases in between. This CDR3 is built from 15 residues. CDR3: CASSFSSLITDTQYF. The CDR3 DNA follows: TGTGCCAGCAGTTTCTCTAGTTTAATCACAGATACGCAGTATTTT.

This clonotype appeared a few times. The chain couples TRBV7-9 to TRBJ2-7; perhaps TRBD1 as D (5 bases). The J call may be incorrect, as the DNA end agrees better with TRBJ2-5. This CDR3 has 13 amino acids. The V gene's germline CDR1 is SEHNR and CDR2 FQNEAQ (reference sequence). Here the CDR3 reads CASSLIQGETQYF. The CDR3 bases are TGTGCCAGCAGCTTGATCCAGGGTGAGACCCAGTACTTC.

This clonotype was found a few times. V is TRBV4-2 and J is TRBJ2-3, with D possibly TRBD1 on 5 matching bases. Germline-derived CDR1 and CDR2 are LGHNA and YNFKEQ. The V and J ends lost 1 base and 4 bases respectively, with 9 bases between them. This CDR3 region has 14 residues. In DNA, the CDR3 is TGTGCCAGCAGCCAAGTTACAGGTCCAGATACGCAGTATTTT. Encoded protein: CASSQVTGPDTQYF.

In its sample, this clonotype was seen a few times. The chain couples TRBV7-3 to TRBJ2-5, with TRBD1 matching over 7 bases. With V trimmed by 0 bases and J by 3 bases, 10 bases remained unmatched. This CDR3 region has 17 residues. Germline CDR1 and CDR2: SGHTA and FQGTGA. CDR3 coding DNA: TGTGCCAGCAGCTTAACGGGGGCGTGGGACAGAAAAGAGACCCAGTACTTC. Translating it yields CASSLTGAWDRKETQYF.

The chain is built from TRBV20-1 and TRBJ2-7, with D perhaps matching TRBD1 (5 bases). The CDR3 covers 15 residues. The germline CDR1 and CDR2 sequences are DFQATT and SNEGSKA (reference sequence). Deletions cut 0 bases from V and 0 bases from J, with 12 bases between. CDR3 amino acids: CSARDGAGYSYEQYF. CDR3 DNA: TGCAGTGCTAGAGATGGGGCAGGATACTCCTACGAGCAGTACTTC.

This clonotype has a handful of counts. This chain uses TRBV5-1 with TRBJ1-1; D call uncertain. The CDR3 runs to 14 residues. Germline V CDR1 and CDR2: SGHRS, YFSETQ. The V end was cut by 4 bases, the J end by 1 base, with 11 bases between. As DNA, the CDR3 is TGCGCCAGCAGCCTTTCGACGGCGAACACTGAAGCTTTCTTT. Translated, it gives CASSLSTANTEAFF. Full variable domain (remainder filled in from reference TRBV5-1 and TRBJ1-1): KAGVTQTPRYLIKTRGQQVTLSCSPISGHRSVSWYQQTPGQGLQFLFEYFSETQRNKGNFPGRFSGRQFSNSRSEMNVSTLELGDSALYLCASSLSTANTEAFFGQGTRLTVV.

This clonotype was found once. The CDR3 nucleotides are TGTGCCAGCAGTCGGGACAGCTTTAATGAAAAACTGTTTTTT. It translates to CASSRDSFNEKLFF. The chain joins TRBV7-6 to TRBJ1-4; 7 bases agree with TRBD1. The V segment lost 6 bases and the J segment 4 bases; nucleotides outside the gene matches: 5. This CDR3 spans 14 amino acids. Germline CDR1 and CDR2: SGHVS and FNYEAQ. The full variable domain, with the rest looked up from reference TRBV7-6 and TRBJ1-4, is GAGVSQSPRYKVTKRGQDVALRCDPISGHVSLYWYRQALGQGPEFLTYFNYEAQQDKSGLPNDRFSAERPEGSISTLTIQRTEQRDSAMYRCASSRDSFNEKLFFGSGTQLSVL.

The CDR3 sequence is CASSLSGTSGGAQNIQYF. CDR3 DNA sequence: TGCGCCAGCAGCTTGTCTGGGACTAGCGGGGGGGCTCAAAACATTCAGTACTTC. This chain connects TRBV5-1 to TRBJ2-4; TRBD2 matches at 16 bases. The CDR3 is made up of 18 amino acids. V lost 1 base, J lost 5 bases, and 6 bases stayed unmatched. CDR1 is SGHRS, CDR2 YFSETQ, per germline.

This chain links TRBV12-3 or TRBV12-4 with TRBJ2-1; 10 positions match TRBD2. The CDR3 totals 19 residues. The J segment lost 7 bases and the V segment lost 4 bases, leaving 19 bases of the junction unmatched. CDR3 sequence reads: CASSSTSGKVTYARNEQFF. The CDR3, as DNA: TGTGCCAGCAGTTCCACTAGCGGGAAAGTCACCTACGCGCGAAATGAGCAGTTCTTC.

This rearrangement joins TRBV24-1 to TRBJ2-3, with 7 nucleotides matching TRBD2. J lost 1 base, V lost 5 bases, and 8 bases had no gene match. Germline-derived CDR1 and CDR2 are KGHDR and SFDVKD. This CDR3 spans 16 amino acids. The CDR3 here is CATSGEGRAGTDTQYF. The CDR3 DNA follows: TGTGCCACCAGTGGGGAGGGCAGGGCGGGCACAGATACGCAGTATTTT.

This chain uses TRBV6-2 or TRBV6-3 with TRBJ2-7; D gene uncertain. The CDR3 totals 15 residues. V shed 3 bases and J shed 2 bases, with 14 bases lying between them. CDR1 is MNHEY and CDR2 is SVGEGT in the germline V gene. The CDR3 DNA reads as TGTGCCAGCAGTTATGACTCCTCGGGTACCTACGAGCAGTACTTC. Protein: CASSYDSSGTYEQYF.

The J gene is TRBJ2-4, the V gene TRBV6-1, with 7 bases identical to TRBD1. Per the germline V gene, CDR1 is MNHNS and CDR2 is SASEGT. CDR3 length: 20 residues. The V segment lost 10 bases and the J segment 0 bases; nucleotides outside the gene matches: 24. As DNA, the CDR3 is TGTGCCACGTCGTCTTTTTCTTCGGGACAGCTTTTGCTAGCCAAAAACATTCAGTACTTC. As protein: CATSSFSSGQLLLAKNIQYF.

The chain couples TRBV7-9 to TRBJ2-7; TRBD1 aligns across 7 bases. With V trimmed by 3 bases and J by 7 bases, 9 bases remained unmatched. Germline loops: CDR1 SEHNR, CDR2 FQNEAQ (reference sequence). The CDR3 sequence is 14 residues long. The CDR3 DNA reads TGTGCCAGCAGCTTTCTTCAGGGGGTGGGGGAGCAGTACTTC. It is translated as CASSFLQGVGEQYF.

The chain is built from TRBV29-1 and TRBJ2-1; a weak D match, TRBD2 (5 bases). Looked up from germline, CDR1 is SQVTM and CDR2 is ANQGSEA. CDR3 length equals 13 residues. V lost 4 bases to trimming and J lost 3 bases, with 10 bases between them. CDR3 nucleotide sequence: TGCAGCGTTGGCCCAGAGGGCTACAATGAGCAGTTCTTC. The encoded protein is CSVGPEGYNEQFF.

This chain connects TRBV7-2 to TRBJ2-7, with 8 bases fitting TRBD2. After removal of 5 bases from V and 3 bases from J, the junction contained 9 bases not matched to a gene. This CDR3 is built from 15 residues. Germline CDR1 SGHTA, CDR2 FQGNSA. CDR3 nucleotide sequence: TGTGCCAGCAGCCCCGGGGCCAGCGGGGGCTACGAGCAGTACTTC. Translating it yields CASSPGASGGYEQYF.

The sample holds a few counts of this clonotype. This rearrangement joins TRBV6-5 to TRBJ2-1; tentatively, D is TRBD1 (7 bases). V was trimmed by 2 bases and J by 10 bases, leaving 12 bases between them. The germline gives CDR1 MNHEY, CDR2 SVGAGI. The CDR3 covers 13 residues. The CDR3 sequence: CASSYKGAGEQFF. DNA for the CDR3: TGTGCCAGCAGTTACAAGGGGGCGGGGGAGCAGTTCTTC.

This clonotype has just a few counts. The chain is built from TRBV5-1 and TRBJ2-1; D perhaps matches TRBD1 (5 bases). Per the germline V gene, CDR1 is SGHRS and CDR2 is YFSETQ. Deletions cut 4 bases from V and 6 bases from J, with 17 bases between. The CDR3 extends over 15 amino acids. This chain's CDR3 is CASSLDSPPPNEQFF. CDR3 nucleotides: TGCGCCAGCAGCCTCGACAGTCCCCCCCCCAATGAGCAGTTCTTC.

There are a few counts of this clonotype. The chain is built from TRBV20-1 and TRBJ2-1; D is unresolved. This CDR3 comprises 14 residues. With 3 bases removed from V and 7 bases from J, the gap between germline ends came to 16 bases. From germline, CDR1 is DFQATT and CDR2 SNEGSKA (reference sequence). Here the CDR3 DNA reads TGCAGTGCTAGCTCTGTGGTATATCCTAATGAGCAGTTCTTC. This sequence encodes CSASSVVYPNEQFF.

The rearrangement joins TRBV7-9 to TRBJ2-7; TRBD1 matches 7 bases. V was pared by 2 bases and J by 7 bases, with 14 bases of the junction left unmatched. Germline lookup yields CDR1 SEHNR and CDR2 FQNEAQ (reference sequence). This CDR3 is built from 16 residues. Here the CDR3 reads CASSLKEGQGVNEQYF. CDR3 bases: TGTGCCAGCAGCTTAAAAGAGGGGCAGGGGGTGAATGAGCAGTACTTC.

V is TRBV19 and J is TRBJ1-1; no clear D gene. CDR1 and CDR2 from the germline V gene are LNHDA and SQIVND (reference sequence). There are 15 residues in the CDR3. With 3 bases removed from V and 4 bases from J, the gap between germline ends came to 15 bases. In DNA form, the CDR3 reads TGTGCCAGTAGTATCACCCCTAGCTGGATCACTGAAGCTTTCTTT. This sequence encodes CASSITPSWITEAFF.

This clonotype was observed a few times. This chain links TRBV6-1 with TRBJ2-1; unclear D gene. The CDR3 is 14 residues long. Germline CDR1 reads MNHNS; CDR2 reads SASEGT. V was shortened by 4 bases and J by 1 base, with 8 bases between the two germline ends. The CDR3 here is CASSGSSSYNEQFF. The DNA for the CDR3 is TGTGCCAGCAGTGGTTCCTCTTCCTACAATGAGCAGTTCTTC.